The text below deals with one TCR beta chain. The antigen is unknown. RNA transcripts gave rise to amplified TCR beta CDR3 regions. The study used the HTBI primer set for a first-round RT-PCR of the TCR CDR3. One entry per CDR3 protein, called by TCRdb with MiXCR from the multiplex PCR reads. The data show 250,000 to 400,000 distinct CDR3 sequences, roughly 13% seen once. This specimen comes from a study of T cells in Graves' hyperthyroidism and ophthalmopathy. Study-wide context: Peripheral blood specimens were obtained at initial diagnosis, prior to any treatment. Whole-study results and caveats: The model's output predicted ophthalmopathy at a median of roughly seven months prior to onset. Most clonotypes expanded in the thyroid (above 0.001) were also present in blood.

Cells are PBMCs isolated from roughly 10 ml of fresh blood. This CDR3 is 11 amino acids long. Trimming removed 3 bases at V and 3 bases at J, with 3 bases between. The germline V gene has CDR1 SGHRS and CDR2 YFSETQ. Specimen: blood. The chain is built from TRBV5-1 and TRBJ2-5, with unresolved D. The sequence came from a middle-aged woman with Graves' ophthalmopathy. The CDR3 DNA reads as TGCGCCAGCAGCTGGAAAGAGACCCAGTACTTC. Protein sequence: CASSWKETQYF. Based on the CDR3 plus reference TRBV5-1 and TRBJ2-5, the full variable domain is KAGVTQTPRYLIKTRGQQVTLSCSPISGHRSVSWYQQTPGQGLQFLFEYFSETQRNKGNFPGRFSGRQFSNSRSEMNVSTLELGDSALYLCASSWKETQYFGPGTRLLVL.